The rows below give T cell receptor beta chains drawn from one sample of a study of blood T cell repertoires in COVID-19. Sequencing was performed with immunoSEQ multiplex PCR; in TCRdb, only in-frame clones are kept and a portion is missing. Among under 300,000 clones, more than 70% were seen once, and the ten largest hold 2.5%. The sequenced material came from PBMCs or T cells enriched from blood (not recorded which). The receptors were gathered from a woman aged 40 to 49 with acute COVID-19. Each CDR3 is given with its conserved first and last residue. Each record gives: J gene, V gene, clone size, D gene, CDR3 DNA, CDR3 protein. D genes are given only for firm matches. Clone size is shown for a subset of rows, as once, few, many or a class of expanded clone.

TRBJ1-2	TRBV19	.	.	TGTGCCAGTAGTATCCCCTCGGGGGGAGGCTATGGCTACACCTTC	CASSIPSGGGYGYTF
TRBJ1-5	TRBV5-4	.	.	TGTGCCAGCAGCTTACAGGGTGGGCGCAATCAGCCCCAGCATTTT	CASSLQGGRNQPQHF
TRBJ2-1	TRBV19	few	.	TGTGCCAGTAGCGCGGACGCAACCCCAGGGAATGAGCAGTTCTTC	CASSADATPGNEQFF
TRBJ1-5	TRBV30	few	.	TGTGCCTGGAGGGGACAAAGCAATCAGCCCCAGCATTTT	CAWRGQSNQPQHF
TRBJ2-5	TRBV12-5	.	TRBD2	TGTGCTAGTGGTCCCCGACTAGCGGGAGAGGAGACCCAGTACTTC	CASGPRLAGEETQYF
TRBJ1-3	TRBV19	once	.	TGTGCCAGTAGTGCGGACAGATTCTCTGGAAACACCATATATTTT	CASSADRFSGNTIYF
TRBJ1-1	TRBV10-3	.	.	TGTGCCATCAGTGCTGCAGGGAGGGGCACTGAAGCTTTCTTT	CAISAAGRGTEAFF
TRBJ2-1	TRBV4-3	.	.	TGCGCCAGCAGCCAAATCCGGGGGGCCTATGAGCAGTTCTTC	CASSQIRGAYEQFF
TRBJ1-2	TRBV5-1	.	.	TGCGCCAGCAGCTTGGAACAGGGCCTCGGATCCCTGGGCTACACCTTC	CASSLEQGLGSLGYTF
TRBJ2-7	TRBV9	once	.	TGTGCCAGCAGCGTAGGGGCCGTGATAGGATACGAGCAGTACTTC	CASSVGAVIGYEQYF
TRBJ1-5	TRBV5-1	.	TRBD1	TGCGCCAGCAGCTTGGGAGGGACAGGGATTCAGCCCCAGCATTTT	CASSLGGTGIQPQHF